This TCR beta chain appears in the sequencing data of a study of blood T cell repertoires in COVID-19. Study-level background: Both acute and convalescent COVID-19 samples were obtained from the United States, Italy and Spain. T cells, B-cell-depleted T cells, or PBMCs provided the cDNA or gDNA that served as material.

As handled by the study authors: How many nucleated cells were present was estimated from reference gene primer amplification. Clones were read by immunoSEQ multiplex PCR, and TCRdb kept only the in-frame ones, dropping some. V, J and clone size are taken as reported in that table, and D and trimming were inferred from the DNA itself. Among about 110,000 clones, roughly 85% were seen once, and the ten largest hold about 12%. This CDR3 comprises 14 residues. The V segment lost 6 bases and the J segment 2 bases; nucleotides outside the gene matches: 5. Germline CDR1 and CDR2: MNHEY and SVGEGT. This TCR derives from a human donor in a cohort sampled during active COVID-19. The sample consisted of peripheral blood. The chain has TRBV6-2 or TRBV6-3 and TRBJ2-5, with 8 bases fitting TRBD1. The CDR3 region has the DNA TGTGCCAGCAGCCGCGACAGGGGTCAAGAGACCCAGTACTTC. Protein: CASSRDRGQETQYF.